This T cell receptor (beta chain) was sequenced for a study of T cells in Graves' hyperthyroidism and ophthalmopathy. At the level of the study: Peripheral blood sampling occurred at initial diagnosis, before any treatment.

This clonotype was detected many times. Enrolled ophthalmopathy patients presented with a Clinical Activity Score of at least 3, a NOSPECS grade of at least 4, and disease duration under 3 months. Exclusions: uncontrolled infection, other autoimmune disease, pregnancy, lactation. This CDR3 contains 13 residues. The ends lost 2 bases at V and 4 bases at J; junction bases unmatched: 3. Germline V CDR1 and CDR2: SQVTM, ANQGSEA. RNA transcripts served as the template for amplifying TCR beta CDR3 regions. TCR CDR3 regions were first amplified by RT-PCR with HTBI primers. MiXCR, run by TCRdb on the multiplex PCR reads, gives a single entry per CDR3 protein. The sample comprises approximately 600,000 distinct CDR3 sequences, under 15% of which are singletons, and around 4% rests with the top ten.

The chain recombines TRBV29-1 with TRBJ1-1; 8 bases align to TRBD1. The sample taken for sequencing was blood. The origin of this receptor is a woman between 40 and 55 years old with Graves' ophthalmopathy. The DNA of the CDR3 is TGCAGCGTTGAACCAGGGGGCATCACTGAAGCTTTCTTT. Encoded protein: CSVEPGGITEAFF.